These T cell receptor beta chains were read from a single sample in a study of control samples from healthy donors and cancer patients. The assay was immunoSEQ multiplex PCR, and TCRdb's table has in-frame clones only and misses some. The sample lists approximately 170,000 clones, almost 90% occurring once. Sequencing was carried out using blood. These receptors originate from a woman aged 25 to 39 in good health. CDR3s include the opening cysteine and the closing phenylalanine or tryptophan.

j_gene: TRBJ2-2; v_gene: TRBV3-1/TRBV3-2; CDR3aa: CASTRGVYTGELFF
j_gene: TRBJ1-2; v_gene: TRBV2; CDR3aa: CASKGDEGGGYTF
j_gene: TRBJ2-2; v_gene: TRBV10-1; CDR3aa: CASSESRGNTGELFF
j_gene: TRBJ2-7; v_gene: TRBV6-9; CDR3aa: CASRGEQYF
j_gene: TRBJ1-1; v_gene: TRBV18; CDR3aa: CASSPGTTNTEAFF
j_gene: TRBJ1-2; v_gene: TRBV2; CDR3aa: CASSEGGPNYGYTF
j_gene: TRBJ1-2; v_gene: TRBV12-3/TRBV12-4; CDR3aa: CASSALGYGYTF
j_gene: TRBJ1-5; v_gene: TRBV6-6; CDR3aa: CASSPGGIQPQHF
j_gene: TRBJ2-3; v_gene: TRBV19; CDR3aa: CASSPTQGGYDTQYF
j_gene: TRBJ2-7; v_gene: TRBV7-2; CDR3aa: CASSWAVRPYEQYF
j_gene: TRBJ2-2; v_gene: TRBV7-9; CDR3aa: CASNQGWGPGELFF
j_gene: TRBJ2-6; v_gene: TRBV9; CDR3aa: CASSAGTGSGANVLTF
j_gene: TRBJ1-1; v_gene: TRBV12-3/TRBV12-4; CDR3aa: CASSFPGGEAFF
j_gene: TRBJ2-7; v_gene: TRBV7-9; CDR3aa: CASSSTGVGSYEQYF
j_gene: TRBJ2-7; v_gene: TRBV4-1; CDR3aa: CASSHLLGAPYEQYF
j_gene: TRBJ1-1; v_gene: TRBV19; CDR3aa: CASSDLTGSTEAFF
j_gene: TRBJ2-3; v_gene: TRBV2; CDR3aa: CASSLAGSTDTQYF
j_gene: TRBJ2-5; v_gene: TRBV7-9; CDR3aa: CASSIGIKETQYF
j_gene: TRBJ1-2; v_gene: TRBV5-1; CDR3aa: CASSLNSGGYGYTF
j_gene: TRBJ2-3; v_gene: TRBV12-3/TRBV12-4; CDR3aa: CASSFGTDTQYF
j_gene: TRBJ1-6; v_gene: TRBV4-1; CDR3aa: CASSRDSNNSPLHF
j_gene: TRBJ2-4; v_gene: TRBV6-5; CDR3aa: CASRPLGAKNIQYF
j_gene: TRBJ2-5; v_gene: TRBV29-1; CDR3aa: CSGRGGELETQYF
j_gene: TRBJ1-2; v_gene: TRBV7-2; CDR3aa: CASSNRGENYGYTF
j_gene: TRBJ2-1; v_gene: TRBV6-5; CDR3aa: CASPRGVGDYNEQFF
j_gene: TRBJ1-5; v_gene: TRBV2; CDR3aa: CASSESQNNQPQHF
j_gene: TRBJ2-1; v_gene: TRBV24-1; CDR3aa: CATSDLGLALNEQFF
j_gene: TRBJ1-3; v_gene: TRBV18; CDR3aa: CASSPLPWSVLGNTIYF
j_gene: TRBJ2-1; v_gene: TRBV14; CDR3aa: CASSLQRGNEQFF
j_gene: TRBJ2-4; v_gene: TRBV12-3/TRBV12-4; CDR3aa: CASSLGGVKYF
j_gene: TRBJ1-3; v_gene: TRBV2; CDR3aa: CASSPTGQGNTIYF
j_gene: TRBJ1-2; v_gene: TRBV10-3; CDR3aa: CAISESAGDNYGYTF
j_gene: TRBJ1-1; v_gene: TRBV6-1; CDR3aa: CASSEGVEAFF
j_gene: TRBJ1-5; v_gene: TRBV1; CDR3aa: CTSNRASTSQPQHF
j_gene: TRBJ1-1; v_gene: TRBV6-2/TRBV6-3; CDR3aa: CASSNTGRWTEAFF
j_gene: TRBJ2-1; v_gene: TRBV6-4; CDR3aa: CASSDRGETNEQFF
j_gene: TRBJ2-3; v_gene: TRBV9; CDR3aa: CASSVDISTDTQYF
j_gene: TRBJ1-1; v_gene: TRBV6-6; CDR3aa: CASSYSRSGGTEAFF
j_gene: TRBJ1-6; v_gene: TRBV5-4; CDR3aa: CASSETGHNSPLHF
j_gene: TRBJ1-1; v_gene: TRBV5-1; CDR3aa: CASNEGGQNTEAFF
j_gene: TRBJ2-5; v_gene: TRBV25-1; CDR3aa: CASSEAAGFLLGGETQYF
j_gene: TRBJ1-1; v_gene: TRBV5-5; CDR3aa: CASSFGGATEAFF
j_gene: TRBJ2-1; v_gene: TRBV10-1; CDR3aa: CASSESRTGSGGEQFF
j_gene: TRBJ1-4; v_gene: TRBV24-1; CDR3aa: CATSAGPRHEKLFF
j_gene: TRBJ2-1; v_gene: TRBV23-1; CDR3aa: CASSQGLAGGPGNEQFF
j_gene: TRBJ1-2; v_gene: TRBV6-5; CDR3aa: CASSYQDRVIDGYTF